The rows below give T cell receptor beta chains drawn from one sample of a study of OX40 agonist ivuxolimab in advanced cancers. Generated by immunoSEQ multiplex PCR, the TCRdb table keeps only in-frame clones and is missing some. Of under 150,000 clones in the sample, 90% were seen once. The material sequenced was CD4+ or CD8+ T cells sorted from blood, taken in a trial of the OX40 agonist ivuxolimab. Source of these receptors: an adult with an advanced solid tumor such as melanoma, head and neck, liver or kidney cancer. Each CDR3 is given with its conserved first and last residue. Each record gives: clone size, V gene, J gene, D gene, CDR3 DNA, CDR3 protein. A D gene is named only where the DNA matches it firmly. Clone size is not always given. Where it is, it says once, few, many or a class for expanded clones.

.	TRBV4-3	TRBJ2-7	.	TGCGCCAGCAGCCAAGATTTACAGGTTTCCTACGAGCAGTACTTC	CASSQDLQVSYEQYF
.	TRBV10-1	TRBJ1-4	.	TGCGCCAGCAGCCCCGGGGAGTCAGGAGAAAAACTGTTTTTT	CASSPGESGEKLFF
once	TRBV6-1	TRBJ1-2	.	TGTGCCAGCAGTGAAGCGGCTGGACGGCAATATGGCTACACCTTC	CASSEAAGRQYGYTF
.	TRBV25-1	TRBJ2-7	.	TGTGCCAGCGCAGCCTCCCCCTCCTACGAGCAGTACTTC	CASAASPSYEQYF
.	TRBV18	TRBJ1-1	TRBD1	TGTGCCAGCTCACCCAGGACAGGGGGCCGTATGAACACTGAAGCTTTCTTT	CASSPRTGGRMNTEAFF
few	TRBV6-5	TRBJ2-1	TRBD2	TGTGCCAGCAGTTACGGGACTAGCGGGGCCCTCTATGAGCAGTTCTTC	CASSYGTSGALYEQFF
.	TRBV6-5	TRBJ2-7	TRBD1	TGTGCCAGCAGTTACTTACCGGGACAGGGCGGCGAGCAGTACTTC	CASSYLPGQGGEQYF
.	TRBV11-2	TRBJ1-4	.	TGTGCCAGCAGCGGAAGACAGACCCTTAATGAAAAACTGTTTTTT	CASSGRQTLNEKLFF
.	TRBV7-8	TRBJ2-5	.	TGTGCCAGCACCCTCCAACAGGGAGAGACCCAGTACTTC	CASTLQQGETQYF
.	TRBV5-4	TRBJ2-1	TRBD2	TGTGCCAGCAGCTTGGCGCGTACTAGCGGGAGTCTTGAGCAGTTCTTC	CASSLARTSGSLEQFF